These 22 T cell receptor beta chains originate from one sample sequenced in a study of OX40 agonist ivuxolimab in advanced cancers. Generated by immunoSEQ multiplex PCR, the TCRdb table keeps only in-frame clones and is missing some. The sample has tens of thousands of clones, roughly nine tenths seen once; the top ten hold 1% to 1.5%. The sample consisted of CD4+ or CD8+ T cells sorted from blood, taken in a trial of the OX40 agonist ivuxolimab. These receptors all come from an adult with an advanced solid tumor such as melanoma, head and neck, liver or kidney cancer.

The rearrangement links TRBV6-5 to TRBJ1-3; no firm D call. Trimming cost V 10 bases and J 0 bases, with 13 bases left between them. Germline loops: CDR1 MNHEY, CDR2 SVGAGI. There are 14 residues in the CDR3. The CDR3 loop reads CATTSWGSGNTIYF. CDR3 DNA sequence: TGTGCCACTACTTCTTGGGGCTCTGGAAACACCATATATTTT.

The table lists this clone with a count of one. CDR3 amino acids: CASSARENQPQHF. CDR3 sequence (DNA): TGTGCCAGCAGTGCCAGGGAGAATCAGCCCCAGCATTTT. The chain carries TRBV6-5 and TRBJ1-5, with D perhaps matching TRBD1 (5 bases). CDR1 and CDR2 from the germline V gene are MNHEY and SVGAGI. The CDR3 covers 13 residues. V lost 5 bases and J lost 4, with 9 bases in between.

This chain connects TRBV5-1 to TRBJ2-3, with TRBD2 identical over 8 bases. J was trimmed by 0 bases and V by 4 bases; bases with no gene match: 13. The length of the CDR3 is 18 residues. Germline lookup yields CDR1 SGHRS and CDR2 YFSETQ. The CDR3 is CASSDPLRAGGSTDTQYF. The CDR3 bases are TGCGCCAGCAGCGACCCCCTCCGGGCGGGGGGTAGCACAGATACGCAGTATTTT.

The V gene is TRBV4-1, the J gene TRBJ1-3; no firm D call. Germline assignment: CDR1 MGHRA and CDR2 YSYEKL. V was trimmed by 0 bases and J by 2 bases, leaving 11 bases between them. The CDR3 is 16 residues long. The CDR3 coding sequence is TGCGCCAGCAGCCAAGATCCGGTCGGCGCTGGAAACACCATATATTTT. It is translated as CASSQDPVGAGNTIYF.

The chain uses TRBV30 and TRBJ1-3; tentative D call: TRBD1 (5 bases). Trimming removed 3 bases from V and 4 bases from J, with 13 bases in between. Germline CDR1 reads GTSNPN; CDR2 reads SVGIG (reference sequence). The CDR3 is 14 amino acids. The CDR3 DNA reads TGTGCCTGGAGAGAATCGGGGACGGGAAACACCATATATTTT. Translating it yields CAWRESGTGNTIYF.

Only one count was recorded for this clone. CDR3 sequence (DNA): TGTGCCAGCAGTGGGGTTGGGGCGACCCTCTACGAGCAGTACTTC. As protein: CASSGVGATLYEQYF. The chain joins TRBV2 to TRBJ2-7, with D possibly matching TRBD1 (5 bases). The CDR3 is 15 amino acids. The germline V gene has CDR1 SNHLY and CDR2 FYNNEI. V lost 4 bases, J lost 3 bases, and 16 bases lay in between. Together with reference TRBV2 and TRBJ2-7, the CDR3 gives the full variable domain: EPEVTQTPSHQVTQMGQEVILRCVPISNHLYFYWYRQILGQKVEFLVSFYNNEISEKSEIFDDQFSVERPDGSNFTLKIRSTKLEDSAMYFCASSGVGATLYEQYFGPGTRLTVT.

The J gene is TRBJ1-2, the V gene TRBV9; 7 nucleotides match TRBD1. The CDR3 has 15 amino acids. Per germline, CDR1 SGDLS and CDR2 YYNGEE. V lost 2 bases, J lost 3 bases, and 7 bases stayed unmatched. This CDR3 reads CASSVEFGTDYGYTF. In nucleotides, the CDR3 is TGTGCCAGCAGCGTGGAGTTTGGGACAGACTATGGCTACACCTTC.

CDR3 protein: CASSKGLFTEAFF. In nucleotides, the CDR3 is TGTGCCAGTAGTAAAGGACTGTTCACTGAAGCTTTCTTT. This rearrangement joins TRBV19 to TRBJ1-1; D gene unclear. V shed 4 bases and J shed 4 bases, with 10 bases lying between them. The CDR3 runs to 13 residues. CDR1 and CDR2 from the germline V gene are LNHDA and SQIVND (reference sequence).

V gene TRBV11-2 combines with J gene TRBJ1-6; TRBD1 matches 8 bases. The CDR3 totals 15 residues. Looked up from germline, CDR1 is SGHAT and CDR2 is FQNNGV. The V gene end was trimmed by 5 bases and the J gene end by 10 bases; junction bases not matched to a gene: 10. The CDR3 DNA reads TGTGCCAGCAGCAGAGAGGACAGGGAAGACTCACCCCTCCACTTT. This gives the protein CASSREDREDSPLHF.

V usage is TRBV7-8 and J usage is TRBJ1-4; D may be TRBD1 (5 bases). The ends were cut back, 5 bases at V and 8 bases at J, with 15 bases in the middle. This CDR3 spans 14 amino acids. Looked up from germline, CDR1 is SGHVS and CDR2 is FQNEAQ. CDR3 DNA sequence: TGTGCCAGCAGCCCTCGACAGCGTCGGGAAAAACTGTTTTTT. It encodes CASSPRQRREKLFF.

The rearrangement uses TRBV7-9 and TRBJ2-2; either TRBD1 or TRBD2 may supply D (5 bases each). The germline V gene encodes CDR1 SEHNR and CDR2 FQNEAQ (reference sequence). Trimming left V 0 bases short and J 5 bases short, with 7 bases between. The CDR3 sequence is 14 residues long. Here the CDR3 DNA reads TGTGCCAGCAGCTTAGCGGGGGTGACCGGGGAGCTGTTTTTT. Its protein is CASSLAGVTGELFF.

The chain joins TRBV7-9 to TRBJ1-3, with D uncertain. This CDR3 is built from 17 residues. CDR1 and CDR2 (germline): SEHNR, FQNEAQ (reference sequence). Trimming cost V 1 base and J 0 bases, with 13 bases left between them. The CDR3 nucleotides read TGTGCCAGCAGCTTAGGGTTGGCATTCGCCTCTGGAAACACCATATATTTT. It translates to CASSLGLAFASGNTIYF. The entire variable domain, with the rest obtained from reference TRBV7-9 and TRBJ1-3, is as follows: DTGVSQNPRHKITKRGQNVTFRCDPISEHNRLYWYRQTLGQGPEFLTYFQNEAQLEKSRLLSDRFSAERPKGSFSTLEIQRTEQGDSAMYLCASSLGLAFASGNTIYFGEGSWLTVV.

This rearrangement joins TRBV13 to TRBJ1-3; 8 nucleotides line up with TRBD1. CDR3 length: 16 amino acids. Trimming cost V 5 bases and J 4 bases; bases outside gene matches: 10. CDR1 is PRHDT, CDR2 FYEKMQ, per germline (reference sequence). CDR3 in amino acids: CASSPDRGRMGNTIYF. The CDR3 DNA sequence: TGTGCCAGCAGCCCAGACAGGGGACGGATGGGAAACACCATATATTTT.

In regard to this clone: A junction end diverges from the germline sequence, so it may reflect a read error. The rearrangement uses TRBV29-1 and TRBJ2-3; D is possibly TRBD1 (6 bases). In germline, CDR1 is SQVTM, CDR2 ANQGSEA. The CDR3 runs 8 residues. CDR3 protein: CSVGGGVF. CDR3 DNA: TGCAGCGTTGGAGGGGGAGTTTTT.

The rearrangement links TRBV18 to TRBJ2-7; D unclear. The CDR3 is 15 amino acids. V was trimmed by 3 bases and J by 2 bases, leaving 14 bases between them. Germline-derived CDR1 and CDR2 are KGHSH and LQKENI. DNA of the CDR3: TGTGCCAGCTCACCCGGAGCCTGGACGGCCTACGAGCAGTACTTC. Translating gives CASSPGAWTAYEQYF.

This chain uses TRBV19 with TRBJ2-3, with 7 bases identical to TRBD1. Germline V CDR1 and CDR2: LNHDA, SQIVND (reference sequence). With 7 bases clipped from V and 0 bases from J, the junction kept 7 bases outside the gene matches. There are 15 residues in the CDR3. The CDR3 DNA reads TGTGCCAGTAATAGAAGGGGACAGAGCACAGATACGCAGTATTTT. This codes for CASNRRGQSTDTQYF. Full variable domain (outside the CDR3, taken from reference TRBV19 and TRBJ2-3): DGGITQSPKYLFRKEGQNVTLSCEQNLNHDAMYWYRQDPGQGLRLIYYSQIVNDFQKGDIAEGYSVSREKKESFPLTVTSAQKNPTAFYLCASNRRGQSTDTQYFGPGTRLTVL.

This rearrangement joins TRBV18 to TRBJ1-5; TRBD1 matches 8 bases. V lost 6 bases to trimming and J lost 2 bases; unmatched junction nucleotides: 6. The CDR3 runs 15 residues. Germline loops: CDR1 KGHSH, CDR2 LQKENI. CDR3 nucleotides: TGTGCCAGCTCGCAGACAGGGGTGGGCAATCAGCCCCAGCATTTT. Amino acid sequence: CASSQTGVGNQPQHF.

The chain joins TRBV28 to TRBJ1-2; 12 bases match TRBD1. CDR1 is MDHEN and CDR2 is SYDVKM in the germline V gene. The CDR3 length is 13 residues. V gave up 6 bases and J gave up 8 bases; unmatched junction bases: 4. CDR3 coding DNA: TGTGCCAGCAGCGGGACAGGGGGCTGGGGCTACACCTTC. Encoded protein: CASSGTGGWGYTF.

The J gene is TRBJ2-2, the V gene TRBV21-1; TRBD1 reflects the table's D call only, with no check against the DNA. TRBV21-1 is designated a pseudogene. The CDR3 covers 16 residues. The CDR3 DNA is TGTGCCAGCAACCACGTTGGACAGGGAGACATCGGGGAGCTGTTTTTT. Residues: CASNHVGQGDIGELFF.

The rearrangement uses TRBV18 and TRBJ1-1; 10 positions agree with TRBD1. V gave up 8 bases and J gave up 7 bases; unmatched junction bases: 7. Germline CDR1 and CDR2: KGHSH and LQKENI. CDR3 length: 13 residues. CDR3 sequence: CASQGTGVGEAFF. CDR3 in DNA: TGTGCCAGCCAGGGGACAGGGGTGGGTGAAGCTTTCTTT.

The rearrangement links TRBV14 to TRBJ2-5, with D perhaps TRBD1 (6 bases). Germline V gene lookup returns CDR1 SGHDN and CDR2 FVKESK. The V end was cut by 2 bases, the J end by 5 bases, with 15 bases between. The CDR3 is 15 amino acids. The CDR3 spells CASSQQGLPHETQYF. The CDR3 nucleotides are TGTGCCAGCAGCCAACAGGGGCTACCTCATGAGACCCAGTACTTC.

The V call is TRBV9, the J call TRBJ2-3; TRBD2 aligns across 9 bases. J lost 3 bases, V lost 0 bases, and 5 bases had no gene match. Germline V CDR1 and CDR2: SGDLS, YYNGEE. The CDR3 sequence is 16 residues long. CDR3 DNA: TGTGCCAGCAGCGTAGCGGCGGGGGGGCAAACAGATACGCAGTATTTT. Protein sequence: CASSVAAGGQTDTQYF.